What follows is one T cell receptor beta chain and its context. Its matching antigen is unknown. The sample belongs to a study of T-cell memory formation after mild COVID-19. Findings and caveats of the study: Contracting CD4+ clones were located mainly in CM and EM, and CD8+ clones in EMRA. Clones contracting day 15 to 85 were balanced CD4/CD8; later expanders leaned CD4+.

CDR3 length equals 13 residues. Germline V gives CDR1 SGHDT, CDR2 YYEEEE. Trimming took off 1 base at V and 2 bases at J, with 6 bases between the two ends. cDNA libraries for TCR alpha and TCR beta, carrying sample barcodes and UMIs, came from 5'RACE with constant-segment primers. Using its own MiXCR run on the 5' RACE reads, TCRdb lists one record per CDR3 protein. The sample lists hundreds of thousands of distinct CDR3 sequences, roughly 20% seen once, with around 13% in the top ten. This clonotype originated in an adult woman who had mild COVID-19 (a few samples of this study predate the infection). Cell type and time point are not known. The rearrangement uses TRBV5-6 and TRBJ2-5; no clear D gene. The sample taken for sequencing was PBMCs or a T cell subset sorted from them (not recorded which). CDR3: CASSLLRQETQYF. The CDR3 nucleotides are TGTGCCAGCAGCTTGTTGAGACAAGAGACCCAGTACTTC.